This T cell receptor (beta chain) was sequenced in a study of blood T cell repertoires in COVID-19. Overall study context: COVID-19 samples collected from the United States, Italy and Spain covered acute and convalescent phases. T cells, B-cell-depleted T cells, or PBMCs provided the cDNA or gDNA that served as material.

V was shortened by 5 bases and J by 3 bases, with 11 bases between the two germline ends. This CDR3 region has 13 residues. The germline CDR1 and CDR2 sequences are SGHKS and YYEKEE (reference sequence). Original processing methods: Amplified reference gene primers provided the basis for estimating nucleated cell counts. TCRdb's copy holds only in-frame clones and misses some; the assay was immunoSEQ multiplex PCR. The D gene and trimming were derived from the DNA, and the V and J assignments and clone size from that table. This table holds just under 55,000 clones, about nine tenths found once. This clonotype was sampled from a woman in her thirties or forties with active COVID-19. This chain uses TRBV5-5 with TRBJ1-2; D is perhaps TRBD1 (5 bases). The sequenced material came from peripheral blood. Written as DNA, the CDR3 is TGTGCCAGCAGAGATGGCAGGGACTATGGCTACACCTTC. It encodes CASRDGRDYGYTF.